The next 2 T cell receptor beta chains were all read from a single sample in a study of blood T cell repertoires in COVID-19. The assay was immunoSEQ multiplex PCR, and TCRdb's table has in-frame clones only and misses some. This sample carries about 250,000 clones, around 84% of them seen once, and the ten largest clones take roughly 5.3%. The sample taken for sequencing was PBMCs or T cells enriched from blood (not recorded which). The source is a man aged 40-50 years who had been exposed to COVID-19.

The rearrangement joins TRBV5-4 to TRBJ2-1; 12 bases align to TRBD1. From germline, CDR1 is SGHNT and CDR2 YYREEE (reference sequence). The length of the CDR3 is 15 residues. The J segment lost 12 bases and the V segment lost 5 bases, leaving 12 bases of the junction unmatched. The CDR3 reads CASSRDRGLSVVQFF. CDR3 nucleotide sequence: TGTGCCAGCAGTCGGGACAGGGGGCTTTCAGTGGTGCAGTTCTTC.

The chain has TRBV3-1 (or the pseudogene TRBV3-2) and TRBJ2-1; D uncertain. This CDR3 region has 14 residues. CDR1 and CDR2 from the germline V gene are LGHDT and YNNKEL (reference sequence). With 7 bases removed from V and 3 bases from J, the gap between germline ends came to 13 bases. CDR3 in DNA: TGTGCCAGCACCCCGGGTTATATCTACAATGAGCAGTTCTTC. Amino acids: CASTPGYIYNEQFF.